Each of the 27 T cell receptor beta chains below was sequenced from the same sample in a study of T cell changes during pregnancy in multiple sclerosis. Here immunoSEQ multiplex PCR was the method, and the copy in TCRdb shows in-frame clones only, minus some. The sample records roughly 90,000 clones, less than 95% being singletons. Sequenced material: peripheral blood, taken before pregnancy. The source of these receptors is a female donor with multiple sclerosis, enrolled in a pregnancy study.

The rearrangement uses TRBV7-2 and TRBJ2-2; D is perhaps TRBD2 (6 bases). Trimming took off 3 bases at V and 6 bases at J, with 11 bases between the two ends. The CDR3 runs to 14 residues. CDR1 and CDR2 (germline): SGHTA, FQGNSA. The chain's CDR3 is CASSLGGSPGELFF. CDR3 DNA sequence: TGTGCCAGCAGCTTGGGAGGAAGCCCCGGGGAGCTGTTTTTT.

The CDR3 DNA follows: TGTGCCAGCAGCTACAGGGGTGGGAGCGGCAATGAGCAGTTCTTC. It encodes CASSYRGGSGNEQFF. The J gene is TRBJ2-1, the V gene TRBV11-3; 7 nucleotides align to TRBD1. The trim removed 4 bases at V and 6 bases at J, leaving 9 bases unmatched. This CDR3 spans 15 amino acids. Per germline, CDR1 SGHNT and CDR2 YENEEA.

This clone has just a few counts. The chain joins TRBV7-8 to TRBJ2-7; a possible D gene is TRBD2 (5 bases). The CDR3 has 15 amino acids. Germline CDR1 and CDR2: SGHVS and FQNEAQ. With 5 bases removed from V and 0 bases from J, the gap between germline ends came to 14 bases. CDR3 sequence (DNA): TGTGCCAGCAGCCCCCCTCGGAGGAGCTCCTACGAGCAGTACTTC. This gives the protein CASSPPRRSSYEQYF.

V is TRBV5-4 and J is TRBJ1-1; D is unclear. V gave up 4 bases and J gave up 3 bases, with 10 bases separating them. From germline, CDR1 is SGHNT and CDR2 YYREEE (reference sequence). The CDR3 runs 13 residues. CDR3 nucleotides: TGTGCCAGCAGCCCTAATTTCGACACTGAAGCTTTCTTT. This translates into CASSPNFDTEAFF.

The rearrangement uses TRBV27 and TRBJ1-5; 9 bases match TRBD1. The CDR3 loop spans 20 amino acids. CDR1 is MNHEY, CDR2 SMNVEV, per germline (reference sequence). Germline trimming cut 6 bases from V and 0 bases from J; bases unmatched to any gene: 18. DNA of the CDR3: TGTGCCAGCAGAGAAAAAGGCCCGGACAGGGGTATTCCTAGCAATCAGCCCCAGCATTTT. This sequence encodes CASREKGPDRGIPSNQPQHF.

This clone was seen a few times. The chain joins TRBV19 to TRBJ1-6, with D unresolved. This CDR3 region has 14 residues. Germline loops: CDR1 LNHDA, CDR2 SQIVND (reference sequence). Trimming removed 5 bases at V and 7 bases at J, with 12 bases between. CDR3 DNA sequence: TGTGCCAGTAGTCATGGCGGAGAGAATTCACCCCTCCACTTT. This codes for CASSHGGENSPLHF.

The chain uses TRBV10-3 and TRBJ2-7; 13 nucleotides align to TRBD2. Germline V lookup: CDR1 ENHRY, CDR2 SYGVKD. CDR3 length: 15 residues. With V trimmed by 6 bases and J by 5 bases, 7 bases remained unmatched. The CDR3 loop reads CAISLGLAGTDEQYF. The CDR3 DNA is TGTGCCATCAGCCTGGGACTAGCGGGAACCGACGAGCAGTACTTC.

The DNA of the CDR3 is TGTGCCAGCAGCCCGAGACAAAGCAATCAGCCCCAGCATTTT. Translating gives CASSPRQSNQPQHF. The chain joins TRBV2 to TRBJ1-5; D remains ambiguous. The V end lost 6 bases, the J end lost 1 base, and 10 bases lay between the germline ends. Germline CDR1 and CDR2: SNHLY and FYNNEI. This CDR3 has 14 residues.

The chain couples TRBV6-5 to TRBJ2-5; possibly TRBD2 for D (5 bases). The germline gives CDR1 MNHEY, CDR2 SVGAGI. Trimming stripped 4 bases from V and 7 bases from J, with 16 bases between. The length of the CDR3 is 14 residues. The CDR3 protein is CASSSGIGLVTQYF. The CDR3 coding sequence is TGTGCCAGCAGTTCCGGGATCGGGCTTGTGACCCAGTACTTC.

The J gene is TRBJ2-1, the V gene TRBV11-2; 7 bases align to TRBD2. Trimming removed 5 bases from V and 9 bases from J; junction bases left unmatched: 7. The length of the CDR3 is 13 residues. The germline V gene encodes CDR1 SGHAT and CDR2 FQNNGV. CDR3 in amino acids: CASSPGLNAEQFF. The CDR3 DNA follows: TGTGCCAGCAGCCCGGGACTAAACGCTGAGCAGTTCTTC.

The chain has TRBV18 and TRBJ2-7, with 12 bases matching TRBD1. V trimming: 3 bases; J trimming: 7 bases; junction bases outside the gene matches: 4. The CDR3 is made up of 14 amino acids. In germline, CDR1 is KGHSH, CDR2 LQKENI. The CDR3 is CASSPGTGGREQYF. Written as DNA, the CDR3 is TGTGCCAGCTCACCCGGGACAGGGGGCCGAGAGCAGTACTTC. Drawing the rest from reference TRBV18 and TRBJ2-7, the complete variable domain is NAGVMQNPRHLVRRRGQEARLRCSPMKGHSHVYWYRQLPEEGLKFMVYLQKENIIDESGMPKERFSAEFPKEGPSILRIQQVVRGDSAAYFCASSPGTGGREQYFGPGTRLTVT.

This chain uses TRBV7-8 with TRBJ2-1; D might be TRBD2 (7 bases). Germline lookup yields CDR1 SGHVS and CDR2 FQNEAQ. The CDR3 covers 12 residues. Trimming pared 5 bases from V and 7 bases from J, leaving 9 bases between. The chain's CDR3 is CASSGGANEQFF. The CDR3 DNA sequence: TGTGCCAGCAGCGGGGGGGCGAATGAGCAGTTCTTC.

The chain uses TRBV7-8 and TRBJ2-3, with TRBD2 matching over 8 bases. Germline CDR1 is SGHVS and CDR2 is FQNEAQ. The CDR3 extends over 17 amino acids. J gave up 1 base and V 1 base, and 7 bases lay outside the gene matches. CDR3 sequence (DNA): TGTGCCAGCAGCTTAGGATCGAGCGGGAGAGGCACAGATACGCAGTATTTT. This encodes CASSLGSSGRGTDTQYF.

The chain has TRBV6-1 and TRBJ1-5; perhaps TRBD1 as D (6 bases). With 7 bases removed from V and 1 base from J, the gap between germline ends came to 11 bases. Germline lookup yields CDR1 MNHNS and CDR2 SASEGT. This CDR3 contains 14 residues. The CDR3 DNA sequence: TGTGCCAGCATCGGGACACCCAGCAATCAGCCCCAGCATTTT. Translation: CASIGTPSNQPQHF.

The chain carries TRBV4-1 and TRBJ2-1; 10 positions agree with TRBD2. This CDR3 has 20 residues. In germline, CDR1 is MGHRA, CDR2 YSYEKL. V lost 1 base, J lost 0 bases, and 12 bases stayed unmatched. DNA of the CDR3: TGCGCCAGCAGCCAAGGGCTGTTAGCGGGGGGCAAAAGCTCCTACAATGAGCAGTTCTTC. Translated: CASSQGLLAGGKSSYNEQFF.

V is TRBV7-9 and J is TRBJ1-2, with 8 bases that match TRBD1. V was clipped by 5 bases and J by 4 bases; unmatched bases: 3. This CDR3 contains 13 residues. CDR1 and CDR2 from the germline V gene are SEHNR and FQNEAQ (reference sequence). The CDR3, as DNA: TGTGCCAGCAGCCCAGGGGGCGCCTATGGCTACACCTTC. Its protein is CASSPGGAYGYTF.

This chain connects TRBV7-6 to TRBJ2-2; 12 nucleotides align to TRBD2. This CDR3 comprises 18 residues. V lost 5 bases, J lost 2 bases, and 9 bases stayed unmatched. Germline V CDR1 and CDR2: SGHVS, FNYEAQ. CDR3 protein: CASSILTSGGINTGELFF. The DNA of the CDR3 is TGTGCCAGCAGCATACTGACTAGCGGGGGAATTAACACCGGGGAGCTGTTTTTT.

The rearrangement uses TRBV27 and TRBJ1-2, with TRBD1 matching over 7 bases. The CDR3 is 12 amino acids. Looked up from germline, CDR1 is MNHEY and CDR2 is SMNVEV (reference sequence). With V trimmed by 6 bases and J by 4 bases, 2 bases remained unmatched. The CDR3 sequence: CASSHRGYGYTF. DNA for the CDR3: TGTGCCAGCAGCCACAGGGGCTATGGCTACACCTTC.

This sequence joins TRBV15 and TRBJ1-1; 7 positions match TRBD1. The junction had 7 bases not matched to a gene; V was cut back by 0 bases and J by 0 bases. The germline CDR1 and CDR2 sequences are LNHNV and YYDKDF (reference sequence). The CDR3 totals 17 residues. The CDR3 is CATSRDSRGRLNTEAFF. CDR3 sequence (DNA): TGTGCCACCAGCAGAGATTCAAGGGGGCGCCTGAACACTGAAGCTTTCTTT.

V usage is TRBV2 and J usage is TRBJ2-1; 9 bases are a match to TRBD1. The CDR3 is made up of 15 amino acids. The J segment lost 5 bases and the V segment lost 6 bases, leaving 8 bases of the junction unmatched. The germline V gene encodes CDR1 SNHLY and CDR2 FYNNEI. The CDR3, as DNA: TGTGCCAGCAGCGCAACACAGGGGGCCAACAATGAGCAGTTCTTC. This encodes CASSATQGANNEQFF.

This rearrangement joins TRBV6-5 to TRBJ1-2; D gene uncertain. Between the trimmed V and J ends, which lost 0 bases and 0 bases, there was a span of 8 bases. Germline V lookup: CDR1 MNHEY, CDR2 SVGAGI. The CDR3 covers 15 residues. CDR3 in amino acids: CASSYSRSSNYGYTF. CDR3 DNA: TGTGCCAGCAGTTACTCGAGGTCCTCTAACTATGGCTACACCTTC.

Ten or more counts support this clone. V gene TRBV6-5 combines with J gene TRBJ2-5; possibly TRBD2 for D (7 bases). The CDR3 is made up of 13 amino acids. Per the germline V gene, CDR1 is MNHEY and CDR2 is SVGAGI. Trimming stripped 10 bases from V and 3 bases from J, with 15 bases between. CDR3 amino acids: CATGGLAEETQYF. The CDR3 DNA follows: TGTGCCACTGGGGGGCTAGCGGAAGAGACCCAGTACTTC.

There are a few counts of this clone. The chain links TRBV6-1 to TRBJ1-2; perhaps TRBD1 as D (6 bases). CDR1 is MNHNS, CDR2 SASEGT, per germline. V was trimmed by 5 bases and J by 13 bases, leaving 11 bases between them. The CDR3 totals 10 residues. The CDR3 reads CASSQDRCTF. The CDR3 DNA sequence: TGTGCCAGCAGTCAGGACAGATGCACCTTC.

This chain uses TRBV13 with TRBJ2-7; D is unclear. The CDR3 loop spans 14 amino acids. The V gene lost 1 base and the J gene lost 0 bases, with 7 bases spanning the gap. Germline V gives CDR1 PRHDT, CDR2 FYEKMQ (reference sequence). The CDR3 bases are TGTGCCAGCAGCTTAGCGCGGAGCTCCTACGAGCAGTACTTC. Encoded protein: CASSLARSSYEQYF.

This clone was observed once. The rearrangement uses TRBV10-3 and TRBJ1-6; no clear D. V lost 0 bases and J lost 10, with 7 bases in between. Germline V CDR1 and CDR2: ENHRY, SYGVKD. The length of the CDR3 is 13 residues. CDR3 region: CAISESVLSPLHF. The CDR3 nucleotides are TGTGCCATCAGTGAGTCAGTGCTATCACCCCTCCACTTT.

CDR3 in DNA: TGTGCCAGCAGTCGACAGGGGTACACCGGGGAGCTGTTTTTT. It translates to CASSRQGYTGELFF. The chain is built from TRBV7-3 and TRBJ2-2, with 8 bases fitting TRBD1. J was trimmed by 3 bases and V by 6 bases; bases with no gene match: 3. CDR3 length: 14 residues. In germline, CDR1 is SGHTA, CDR2 FQGTGA. The whole variable domain, remainder taken from reference TRBV7-3 and TRBJ2-2, is GAGVSQTPSNKVTEKGKYVELRCDPISGHTALYWYRQSLGQGPEFLIYFQGTGAADDSGLPNDRFFAVRPEGSVSTLKIQRTERGDSAVYLCASSRQGYTGELFFGEGSRLTVL.

V is TRBV11-2 and J is TRBJ2-3; 9 bases match TRBD1. Germline CDR1 is SGHAT and CDR2 is FQNNGV. CDR3 length: 17 amino acids. V lost 5 bases to trimming and J lost 1 base; unmatched junction nucleotides: 10. CDR3 loop: CASSRSGQGIRTDTQYF. CDR3 in DNA: TGTGCCAGCAGCAGGAGCGGACAGGGGATACGCACAGATACGCAGTATTTT. The full variable domain, rest sourced from reference TRBV11-2 and TRBJ2-3, is EAGVAQSPRYKIIEKRQSVAFWCNPISGHATLYWYQQILGQGPKLLIQFQNNGVVDDSQLPKDRFSAERLKGVDSTLKIQPAKLEDSAVYLCASSRSGQGIRTDTQYFGPGTRLTVL.